This is a list of T cell receptor beta chains from one sample in a study of blood T cell repertoires in COVID-19. The method was immunoSEQ multiplex PCR; TCRdb's version includes in-frame clones alone and lacks a portion of them. Seen here are about 200,000 clones, approximately 80% observed once, and the top ten hold about 13%. The sample comprised peripheral blood. These receptor sequences come from a human donor in a cohort sampled during active COVID-19. The CDR3 runs from the conserved cysteine through the conserved F or W. The D gene is left open where the match is weak. Clone sizes are given selectively: once, few, many, or a class where the clone is expanded.

>.|TRBV19|TRBJ1-3|14|TRBD1
CASRDRVSGNTIYF
TGTGCCAGTAGAGACAGGGTCTCTGGAAACACCATATATTTT
>.|TRBV11-2|TRBJ2-5|18|TRBD1
CASSLVVGTGVVQETQYF
TGTGCCAGCAGCCTGGTGGTGGGGACAGGGGTGGTTCAAGAGACCCAGTACTTC
>.|TRBV7-9|TRBJ2-1|14|TRBD1
CASSLTQDRAEQFF
TGTGCCAGCAGCTTAACCCAAGACAGGGCTGAGCAGTTCTTC
>.|TRBV27|TRBJ2-1|16|TRBD2
CASSSRTSGIDNEQFF
TGTGCCAGCAGTTCCAGGACTAGCGGGATAGACAATGAGCAGTTCTTC
>.|TRBV19|TRBJ2-5|12|.
CASSMLRETQYF
TGTGCCAGTAGTATGCTGCGTGAGACCCAGTACTTC
>.|TRBV30|TRBJ2-2|17|.
CAWTPQVPGQNTGELFF
TGTGCCTGGACCCCACAAGTACCGGGACAGAACACCGGGGAGCTGTTTTTT
>.|TRBV18|TRBJ1-5|14|TRBD1
CASSPDRGTQPQHF
TGTGCCAGCTCACCGGACAGGGGAACTCAGCCCCAGCATTTT
>.|TRBV2|TRBJ2-7|14|TRBD1
CASTRRQGAYEQYF
TGTGCCAGCACCCGGAGACAGGGGGCCTACGAGCAGTACTTC
>few|TRBV5-4|TRBJ1-4|12|.
CASSQRGEKLFF
TGTGCCAGCAGCCAAAGAGGTGAAAAACTGTTTTTT
>.|TRBV7-6|TRBJ2-3|15|.
CASSPRRTTADTQYF
TGTGCCAGCAGCCCCAGGCGGACTACTGCAGATACGCAGTATTTT
>.|TRBV2|TRBJ2-1|10|.
CASSTTVQFF
TGTGCCAGCAGTACTACGGTGCAGTTCTTC